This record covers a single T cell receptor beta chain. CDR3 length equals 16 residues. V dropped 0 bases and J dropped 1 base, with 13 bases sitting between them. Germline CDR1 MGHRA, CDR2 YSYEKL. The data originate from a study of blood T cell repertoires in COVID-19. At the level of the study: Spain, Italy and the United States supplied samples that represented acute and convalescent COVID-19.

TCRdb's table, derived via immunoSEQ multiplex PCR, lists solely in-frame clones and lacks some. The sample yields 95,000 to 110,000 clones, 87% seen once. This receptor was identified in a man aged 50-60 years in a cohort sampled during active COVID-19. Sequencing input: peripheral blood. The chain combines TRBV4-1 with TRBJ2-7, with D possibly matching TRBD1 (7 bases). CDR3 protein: CASSQEGGQQSYEQYF. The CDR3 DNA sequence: TGCGCCAGCAGCCAAGAGGGGGGACAGCAATCCTACGAGCAGTACTTC.